The 2 T cell receptor beta chains in this list originate from one sample, sequenced in a study of blood T cell repertoires in COVID-19 (dated by TCRdb to 2020 to 2022). The protocol used for the library was the immunoSEQ multiplex PCR assay. Held by TCRdb, this immuneACCESS table contains in-frame sequences only and omits some clones. Under half of the omission traces to an unresolved V gene where checked; the cause of the rest is unknown. Here the sample has approximately 110,000 clones; 70% to 90% occur a single time. The ten largest clonotypes hold 2% to 2.5% of the sample. Sequenced material: peripheral blood. All receptors derive from a human donor in a cohort sampled during active COVID-19.

The gene calls are TRBV3-1 (or the pseudogene TRBV3-2) and TRBJ1-6; possible D gene TRBD1, 6 bases. The CDR3 has 14 residues. Looked up from germline, CDR1 is LGHDT and CDR2 is YNNKEL (reference sequence). V lost 1 base to trimming and J lost 10 bases, with 11 bases between them. The CDR3 region has the DNA TGTGCCAGCAGCCAAGTAGCAGGGGAATCACCCCTCCACTTT. It specifies CASSQVAGESPLHF.

V is TRBV7-8 and J is TRBJ2-7; D remains ambiguous. Trimming stripped 5 bases from V and 0 bases from J, with 14 bases between. This CDR3 has 15 residues. Germline V gene lookup returns CDR1 SGHVS and CDR2 FQNEAQ. CDR3 loop: CASSPPGRTSYEQYF. CDR3 bases: TGTGCCAGCAGCCCCCCTGGCAGAACCTCCTACGAGCAGTACTTC. The whole variable domain, filled in from reference TRBV7-8 and TRBJ2-7, reads GAGVSQSPRYKVAKRGQDVALRCDPISGHVSLFWYQQALGQGPEFLTYFQNEAQLDKSGLPSDRFFAERPEGSVSTLKIQRTQQEDSAVYLCASSPPGRTSYEQYFGPGTRLTVT.